A single sample is the source of the 18 T cell receptor beta chains below, sequenced in a study of radiation and T cells in renal cell carcinoma. Sequencing used immunoSEQ multiplex PCR; TCRdb keeps in-frame clones, though not all of them. In the table there are around 100,000 clones, approximately 80% of which are singletons. Described time point: blood 4 weeks post-SBRT, at nephrectomy. Treatment reported: 15 Gy SBRT to primary tumor, nephrectomy 4 weeks later. The sequencing here drew on blood, taken from a patient whose treatment included radiotherapy and nephrectomy. The origin of the receptors is a man aged 55 to 70 with renal cell carcinoma.

V is TRBV7-6 and J is TRBJ2-7; tentatively, D is TRBD2 (6 bases). Trimming shortened V by 3 bases and J by 0 bases, and 9 bases separated the two germline ends. The CDR3 contains 14 residues. Per germline, CDR1 SGHVS and CDR2 FNYEAQ. The CDR3 sequence: CASSFPGASYEQYF. CDR3 bases: TGTGCCAGCAGCTTTCCGGGAGCCTCCTACGAGCAGTACTTC.

This clone appeared a few times. The rearrangement uses TRBV14 and TRBJ1-2, with 7 bases matching TRBD1. The CDR3 extends over 15 amino acids. Germline V gene data show CDR1 as SGHDN and CDR2 as FVKESK. Trimming took 4 bases from V and 4 from J; bases not matched to a gene: 9. The CDR3 loop is CASSRTGTEIYGYTF. The CDR3 DNA reads TGTGCCAGCAGCCGAACCGGGACAGAGATCTATGGCTACACCTTC.

The CDR3 spells CASSTTSVTGNTIYF. For the CDR3, the DNA is TGTGCCAGTAGTACCACCAGCGTTACTGGAAACACCATATATTTT. The chain couples TRBV19 to TRBJ1-3; D call uncertain. The germline V and J ends were trimmed by 4 bases and 2 bases, with 12 bases remaining between them. Germline loops: CDR1 LNHDA, CDR2 SQIVND (reference sequence). The CDR3 contains 15 residues.

CDR3 in amino acids: CASSASQLVVADTQYF. DNA for the CDR3: TGTGCCAGCAGTGCGAGTCAACTAGTTGTGGCAGATACGCAGTATTTT. The genes are TRBV25-1 and TRBJ2-3, with a tentative D call TRBD2 (5 bases). The CDR3 sequence is 16 residues long. Germline CDR1 MGHDK, CDR2 SYGVNS. Trimming pared 4 bases from V and 4 bases from J, leaving 18 bases between.

The chain joins TRBV6-1 to TRBJ2-4; no definite D call. CDR3 length: 13 amino acids. The ends were cut back, 4 bases at V and 0 bases at J, with 4 bases in the middle. Germline CDR1 reads MNHNS; CDR2 reads SASEGT. CDR3 region: CASSAVAKNIQYF. CDR3 nucleotides: TGTGCCAGCAGTGCAGTAGCCAAAAACATTCAGTACTTC.

This clone has a single count. This chain links TRBV6-5 with TRBJ1-1; D uncertain. V was pared by 6 bases and J by 0 bases, with 11 bases between. The CDR3 covers 14 residues. Germline loops: CDR1 MNHEY, CDR2 SVGAGI. The CDR3 here is CASSLWGVNTEAFF. Here the CDR3 DNA reads TGTGCCAGCAGCTTGTGGGGAGTGAACACTGAAGCTTTCTTT.

The V gene is TRBV5-1, the J gene TRBJ2-7; TRBD1 agrees at 7 bases. With 4 bases clipped from V and 6 bases from J, the junction kept 13 bases outside the gene matches. The CDR3 is 15 residues long. CDR1 SGHRS and CDR2 YFSETQ come from the germline V gene. The CDR3 sequence: CASSARRQGLGEQYF. The CDR3 bases are TGCGCCAGCAGCGCCAGGCGACAGGGCCTGGGCGAGCAGTACTTC.

The chain employs TRBV27 and TRBJ2-7, with D possibly matching TRBD2 (6 bases). V was trimmed by 6 bases and J by 1 base, leaving 10 bases between them. The CDR3 extends over 13 amino acids. Germline V lookup: CDR1 MNHEY, CDR2 SMNVEV (reference sequence). This CDR3 is CASSRDLSYEQYF. CDR3 nucleotides: TGTGCCAGCAGCAGGGACTTATCCTACGAGCAGTACTTC.

The rearrangement uses TRBV5-1 and TRBJ2-3; no clear D gene. Trimming cost V 0 bases and J 2 bases, with 10 bases left between them. The germline CDR1 and CDR2 sequences are SGHRS and YFSETQ. The CDR3 spans 15 residues. CDR3 sequence (DNA): TGCGCCAGCAGCTTGGATGGCCATATCACAGATACGCAGTATTTT. It translates to CASSLDGHITDTQYF. The whole variable domain, remainder taken from reference TRBV5-1 and TRBJ2-3, is KAGVTQTPRYLIKTRGQQVTLSCSPISGHRSVSWYQQTPGQGLQFLFEYFSETQRNKGNFPGRFSGRQFSNSRSEMNVSTLELGDSALYLCASSLDGHITDTQYFGPGTRLTVL.

The rearrangement uses TRBV2 and TRBJ1-5; no clear D gene. Germline CDR1 is SNHLY and CDR2 is FYNNEI. The CDR3 runs 14 residues. Trimming took off 0 bases at V and 4 bases at J, with 7 bases between the two ends. This chain's CDR3 is CASSEAAGNQPQHF. In DNA form, the CDR3 reads TGTGCCAGCAGTGAAGCCGCCGGGAATCAGCCCCAGCATTTT.

The V call is TRBV6-1, the J call TRBJ2-5; D possibly corresponds to TRBD1 (6 bases). V was cut by 2 bases and J by 1 base, with 8 bases left in between. Germline V gene lookup returns CDR1 MNHNS and CDR2 SASEGT. The CDR3 runs to 14 residues. CDR3 region: CASSERGGQETQYF. Here the CDR3 DNA reads TGTGCCAGCAGTGAACGAGGGGGCCAAGAGACCCAGTACTTC.

This clone was counted only a few times. The gene calls are TRBV2 and TRBJ1-1, with TRBD1 matching 8 bases. The CDR3 is 13 residues long. The ends lost 5 bases at V and 9 bases at J; junction bases unmatched: 8. Germline CDR1 and CDR2: SNHLY and FYNNEI. The CDR3 loop reads CASSSGGWLKAFF. The CDR3 nucleotides are TGTGCCAGCAGTTCAGGGGGCTGGTTGAAAGCTTTCTTT. Supplemented by reference TRBV2 and TRBJ1-1, the full variable domain reads EPEVTQTPSHQVTQMGQEVILRCVPISNHLYFYWYRQILGQKVEFLVSFYNNEISEKSEIFDDQFSVERPDGSNFTLKIRSTKLEDSAMYFCASSSGGWLKAFFGQGTRLTVV.

The chain employs TRBV28 and TRBJ1-2; TRBD1 agrees at 8 bases. In germline, CDR1 is MDHEN, CDR2 SYDVKM. The CDR3 has 16 residues. J lost 5 bases, V lost 7 bases, and 15 bases had no gene match. CDR3 loop: CASTQDRGSGPYGYTF. CDR3 nucleotide sequence: TGTGCCAGCACGCAAGACAGGGGCTCGGGGCCGTATGGCTACACCTTC.

A few counts support this clone. V gene TRBV18 combines with J gene TRBJ2-5; TRBD2 aligns across 10 bases. CDR1 and CDR2 from the germline V gene are KGHSH and LQKENI. The CDR3 length is 15 residues. V gave up 6 bases and J gave up 7 bases; unmatched junction bases: 11. This chain's CDR3 is CASSLLAGDEGTQYF. The CDR3 nucleotides are TGTGCCAGCTCCCTTCTAGCGGGAGATGAGGGGACCCAGTACTTC.

This clone was counted at least ten times. The chain is built from TRBV4-1 and TRBJ2-3; D gene uncertain. V lost 1 base and J 5 bases, leaving 4 bases between the germline ends. The CDR3 contains 12 residues. CDR1 and CDR2 from the germline V gene are MGHRA and YSYEKL. The CDR3 loop reads CASSQVLDTQYF. DNA for the CDR3: TGCGCCAGCAGCCAAGTATTAGATACGCAGTATTTT.

The rearrangement links TRBV15 to TRBJ2-6; D uncertain. Trimming pared 5 bases from V and 0 bases from J, leaving 17 bases between. Germline V gene lookup returns CDR1 LNHNV and CDR2 YYDKDF (reference sequence). The CDR3 has 18 residues. The CDR3 region has the DNA TGTGCCACCAGCGCCGTAGGTTTGACCTTCTCTGGGGCCAACGTCCTGACTTTC. This encodes CATSAVGLTFSGANVLTF.

The V and J genes are TRBV6-5 and TRBJ1-2, with no clear D. V lost 8 bases, J lost 10 bases, and 20 bases lay in between. The CDR3 runs to 13 residues. The germline CDR1 and CDR2 sequences are MNHEY and SVGAGI. The CDR3 bases are TGTGCCAGCGCGGGTGGTGGTCGGTCGGACTACACCTTC. This encodes CASAGGGRSDYTF.

The genes are TRBV5-1 and TRBJ2-3; TRBD2 agrees at 9 bases. The CDR3 spans 15 residues. Germline CDR1 SGHRS, CDR2 YFSETQ. The ends lost 0 bases at V and 1 base at J; junction bases unmatched: 0. CDR3 protein: CASSLGLAGTDTQYF. Here the CDR3 DNA reads TGCGCCAGCAGCTTGGGACTAGCGGGCACAGATACGCAGTATTTT.